The clone carrying this T cell receptor beta chain was seen many times. Its antigen is still unknown. The CDR3 end falls 3 residues outside the read, so it is completed with the germline J gene. The data were obtained in a study of T cell clonality in common variable immunodeficiency. The table came from immunoSEQ multiplex PCR; TCRdb's copy has only in-frame clones and leaves some out. Singletons are absent from the sample, which has about 16,000 clones. Study-wide points: Fewer deletions and N-nucleotide insertions were reportedly seen in common variable immunodeficiency TCR beta sequences.

The CDR3 spans 13 residues. Germline CDR1 SEHNR, CDR2 FQNEAQ (reference sequence). Sequenced input: peripheral blood mononuclear cells. The rearrangement uses TRBV7-9 and TRBJ1-2; weak D call: TRBD1 (6 bases). The source is a human donor with common variable immunodeficiency. CDR3 sequence reads: CASSLSGGLGYTF. The CDR3 bases that were read are TGTGCCAGCAGCTTAAGCGGGGGGCTGGGC.